This TCR beta chain came from a study of T cell repertoires in cytomegalovirus infection. TCRdb fed the reads into MiXCR, producing one record per CDR3 protein. The sample includes roughly 720,000 distinct CDR3 sequences, less than 40% of them seen just once. The TCR comes from a human donor in good health (CMV status not recorded). Some clones in this sample may be carry-over from other donors' samples. The material sequenced was PBMCs.

This chain's CDR3 is CASSAIKAQNTEAFF. The CDR3 DNA reads TGTGCCAGCAGTGCCATAAAGGCCCAGAACACTGAAGCTTTCTTT. This chain connects TRBV27 to TRBJ1-1; D is unresolved. Germline values: CDR1 MNHEY, CDR2 SMNVEV (reference sequence). The CDR3 loop spans 15 amino acids. The germline V and J ends were trimmed by 5 bases and 1 base, with 14 bases remaining between them.